A selection of T cell receptor beta chains follows, all from one sample in a study of Tregs in tolerant kidney transplant recipients. Sequenced by immunoSEQ multiplex PCR; TCRdb stores in-frame clones only, minus some. Here the sample spans tens of thousands of clones, 70% to 90% being singletons. Specimen: CD4+ T cells from blood, collected before the transplant. These receptors were taken from a human donor who received a combined kidney and bone marrow transplant. Both conserved end residues are part of each CDR3. D genes are given only for firm matches. Clone size is not always given. Where it is, it says once, few, many or a class for expanded clones.

>-|TRBJ2-3|once|TRBV7-3
TGTGCCAGCAGCTTATCGGGGTATTGGGATACGCAGTATTTT
CASSLSGYWDTQYF
>-|TRBJ1-5|-|TRBV11-2
TGTGCCAGCAGCTTGCAAAGCCATCAGCCCCAGCATTTT
CASSLQSHQPQHF
>-|TRBJ2-5|-|TRBV5-5
TGTGCCAGCAGCTTGCCCCCTACGAAAGAGACCCAGTACTTC
CASSLPPTKETQYF
>TRBD2|TRBJ2-1|-|TRBV6-6
TGTGCCAGCCAATGGGGGACTAGCGGCAAATACAATGAGCAGTTCTTC
CASQWGTSGKYNEQFF
>TRBD1|TRBJ2-1|-|TRBV15
TGTGCCACCAGCAGAAGGATTATAAAGGACAGGGGACGGTACAATGAGCAGTTCTTC
CATSRRIIKDRGRYNEQFF
>TRBD1|TRBJ1-5|-|TRBV5-8
TGTGCCAGCAGCACCGGGACAGGGTGGAATCAGCCCCAGCATTTT
CASSTGTGWNQPQHF
>-|TRBJ2-7|-|TRBV7-2
TGTGCCAGCAGCTCCACCGACACCTACGAGCAGTACTTC
CASSSTDTYEQYF
>-|TRBJ2-5|-|TRBV5-1
TGCGCCAGCAGCTGGGGACAATCCCAAGAGACCCAGTACTTC
CASSWGQSQETQYF
>-|TRBJ2-7|-|TRBV11-3
TGTGCCAGCAGCTTAGTCGGGGATAACGAGCAGTACTTC
CASSLVGDNEQYF
>-|TRBJ1-5|few|TRBV19
TGTGCCAGTAGTATTCTAACGGGGGGCGGCAATCAGCCCCAGCATTTT
CASSILTGGGNQPQHF
>TRBD1|TRBJ1-1|-|TRBV18
TGTGCCAGCTCACCGACAGGGGAGGTCACTGAAGCTTTCTTT
CASSPTGEVTEAFF
>TRBD2|TRBJ2-5|-|TRBV30
TGTGCCTGGAGTGTAGGAGGCGGGGGGAGTCAAGAGACCCAGTACTTC
CAWSVGGGGSQETQYF
>TRBD1|TRBJ1-2|-|TRBV4-1
TGCGCCAGCAGCCGCGGACAGGGCGATGGCTACACCTTC
CASSRGQGDGYTF
>-|TRBJ2-3|-|TRBV20-1
TGCAGTTTCGGCACAGATACGCAGTATTTT
CSFGTDTQYF
>-|TRBJ1-2|-|TRBV30
TGTGCCAGTCAGGATAGGGGTTATGGCTACACCTTC
CASQDRGYGYTF